Below, 26 T cell receptor beta chains from the same sample are listed, as sequenced in a study of blood T cell repertoires in COVID-19. Only in-frame clones appear in the TCRdb table, and some are missing; sequencing was by immunoSEQ multiplex PCR. The data contain 95,000 to 150,000 clones, approximately 80% of them singletons. The sequencing input was peripheral blood. The source of these receptors is a woman in her 50s with acute or convalescent COVID-19.

This clone came up once. The chain has TRBV16 and TRBJ1-5; a weak D match, TRBD1 (5 bases). Deletions cut 4 bases from V and 5 bases from J, with 15 bases between. The CDR3 is 15 amino acids. Germline V gives CDR1 KGHSY, CDR2 FQNENV. The chain's CDR3 is CASSRGRGAHQPQHF. DNA of the CDR3: TGTGCCAGCAGCCGAGGGCGGGGCGCGCATCAGCCCCAGCATTTT. The full variable domain, completed using reference TRBV16 and TRBJ1-5, is GEEVAQTPKHLVRGEGQKAKLYCAPIKGHSYVFWYQQVLKNEFKFLISFQNENVFDETGMPKERFSAKCLPNSPCSLEIQATKLEDSAVYFCASSRGRGAHQPQHFGDGTRLSIL.

The rearrangement joins TRBV7-3 to TRBJ2-1, with 7 bases that match TRBD2. In germline, CDR1 is SGHTA, CDR2 FQGTGA. This CDR3 spans 14 amino acids. With 6 bases clipped from V and 6 bases from J, the junction kept 8 bases outside the gene matches. For the CDR3, the DNA is TGTGCCAGCAGGGCCGGGACTACCATCAATGAGCAGTTCTTC. Amino acid sequence: CASRAGTTINEQFF.

This chain uses TRBV11-1 with TRBJ1-2, with D possibly matching TRBD1 (6 bases). The V end was cut by 1 base, the J end by 5 bases, with 11 bases between. This CDR3 contains 14 residues. In germline, CDR1 is SGHAT, CDR2 FQDESV (reference sequence). The DNA for the CDR3 is TGTGCCAGCAGCTTAGACAGGGACGGGTATGGCTACACCTTC. It codes for CASSLDRDGYGYTF.

The chain has TRBV6-1 and TRBJ2-7, with D unresolved. The V end was cut by 0 bases, the J end by 4 bases, with 10 bases between. Germline values: CDR1 MNHNS, CDR2 SASEGT. There are 14 residues in the CDR3. CDR3 bases: TGTGCCAGCAGTGAAGCGCTTCAGGCATACGAGCAGTACTTC. Translating it yields CASSEALQAYEQYF.

This rearrangement joins TRBV5-4 to TRBJ1-4; 8 nucleotides line up with TRBD1. Germline-derived CDR1 and CDR2 are SGHNT and YYREEE (reference sequence). V lost 4 bases to trimming and J lost 8 bases; unmatched junction nucleotides: 7. The CDR3 has 14 amino acids. The CDR3 loop reads CASSVDRVEEKLFF. The CDR3 bases are TGTGCCAGCAGCGTGGACAGGGTAGAGGAAAAACTGTTTTTT. The variable domain in full, completed from reference TRBV5-4 and TRBJ1-4, reads ETGVTQSPTHLIKTRGQQVTLRCSSQSGHNTVSWYQQALGQGPQFIFQYYREEENGRGNFPPRFSGLQFPNYSSELNVNALELDDSALYLCASSVDRVEEKLFFGSGTQLSVL.

This clone was seen a single time. The rearrangement joins TRBV7-2 to TRBJ2-2; D uncertain. Trimming took 1 base from V and 6 from J, leaving 15 bases between them. The CDR3 is 16 amino acids. The germline V gene encodes CDR1 SGHTA and CDR2 FQGNSA. CDR3 region: CASSLVATAWAGELFF. CDR3 sequence (DNA): TGTGCCAGCAGCTTAGTTGCGACTGCGTGGGCCGGGGAGCTGTTTTTT.

The DNA for the CDR3 is TGTGCCACCAGCGCCTATATCATGAACACTGAAGCTTTCTTT. Translating gives CATSAYIMNTEAFF. This sequence joins TRBV15 and TRBJ1-1, with no clear D. CDR1 LNHNV and CDR2 YYDKDF come from the germline V gene (reference sequence). The CDR3 spans 14 residues. V gave up 5 bases and J gave up 0 bases, with 10 bases separating them.

This clone was picked up a small number of times. This rearrangement joins TRBV2 to TRBJ2-1; TRBD2 aligns across 13 bases. The trim removed 6 bases at V and 7 bases at J, leaving 9 bases unmatched. Looked up from germline, CDR1 is SNHLY and CDR2 is FYNNEI. The CDR3 totals 16 residues. Written as DNA, the CDR3 is TGTGCCAGCAGCGGAACCGGGACTAGCGGGAATAATGAGCAGTTCTTC. Amino acid sequence: CASSGTGTSGNNEQFF.

CDR3 sequence reads: CASSTRDSPQETQYF. CDR3 in DNA: TGTGCCAGTAGTACCCGGGACAGCCCCCAAGAGACCCAGTACTTC. This chain connects TRBV19 to TRBJ2-5; 7 nucleotides align to TRBD1. The germline V gene has CDR1 LNHDA and CDR2 SQIVND (reference sequence). V lost 4 bases, J lost 1 base, and 6 bases stayed unmatched. The CDR3 loop spans 15 amino acids.

This chain joins TRBV9 and TRBJ1-2; the match to TRBD1 covers 9 bases. Unmatched junction bases numbered 8, after V lost 0 bases and J lost 8 bases. CDR3 length: 15 residues. CDR1 and CDR2 (germline): SGDLS, YYNGEE. CDR3 sequence (DNA): TGTGCCAGCAGCGTAGCTACGGGGACAGGGTACGGCTACACCTTC. Its translation: CASSVATGTGYGYTF.

The V gene is TRBV2, the J gene TRBJ2-7; unclear D gene. Per germline, CDR1 SNHLY and CDR2 FYNNEI. The CDR3 totals 16 residues. Trimming removed 4 bases from V and 1 base from J, with 17 bases in between. For the CDR3, the DNA is TGTGCCAGCAGTGGTTTCGCCGACCCTAGGTCCTACGAGCAGTACTTC. Residues: CASSGFADPRSYEQYF.

This chain joins TRBV6-5 and TRBJ2-7; D unclear. V was pared by 5 bases and J by 1 base, with 12 bases between. CDR1 MNHEY and CDR2 SVGAGI come from the germline V gene. This CDR3 is built from 14 residues. CDR3 sequence reads: CASSQLDSSYEQYF. CDR3 in DNA: TGTGCCAGCAGTCAACTTGACTCGTCCTACGAGCAGTACTTC.

V is TRBV19 and J is TRBJ2-2; perhaps TRBD1 as D (6 bases). There are 14 residues in the CDR3. Germline-derived CDR1 and CDR2 are LNHDA and SQIVND (reference sequence). The V and J ends lost 5 bases and 1 base respectively, with 8 bases between them. CDR3 DNA: TGTGCCAGTAGTTCGGGACAGAACACCGGGGAGCTGTTTTTT. It codes for CASSSGQNTGELFF.

The chain links TRBV6-5 to TRBJ1-6; unclear D gene. Trimming cost V 3 bases and J 9 bases, with 12 bases left between them. Germline V gene sequence: CDR1 MNHEY, CDR2 SVGAGI. CDR3 length: 14 amino acids. The CDR3 sequence: CASSYMGRGSPLHF. The CDR3 DNA is TGTGCCAGCAGTTATATGGGGAGAGGTTCACCCCTCCACTTT.

The chain has TRBV19 and TRBJ1-4; D ambiguous. From germline, CDR1 is LNHDA and CDR2 SQIVND (reference sequence). V gave up 7 bases and J gave up 0 bases, with 9 bases separating them. The CDR3 contains 14 residues. CDR3 region: CASKRDSTNEKLFF. The CDR3 DNA reads TGTGCCAGTAAGAGGGATTCAACTAATGAAAAACTGTTTTTT.

The gene calls are TRBV5-1 and TRBJ1-1; 7 nucleotides agree with TRBD1. Germline V lookup: CDR1 SGHRS, CDR2 YFSETQ. The CDR3 runs 15 residues. Trimming cost V 4 bases and J 2 bases; bases outside gene matches: 8. The CDR3 protein is CASSQGQAFNTEAFF. The DNA for the CDR3 is TGCGCCAGCAGCCAAGGACAGGCATTCAACACTGAAGCTTTCTTT.

The chain uses TRBV6-5 and TRBJ1-2, with 12 bases identical to TRBD1. CDR3 length: 14 amino acids. Germline CDR1 and CDR2: MNHEY and SVGAGI. V trimming: 2 bases; J trimming: 8 bases; junction bases outside the gene matches: 3. Here the CDR3 DNA reads TGTGCCAGCAGTTACAGCGGGACAGGGGGCGGCTACACCTTC. Translated, it gives CASSYSGTGGGYTF.

The CDR3 DNA reads as TGCGCCAGCAGCCAAGAAGGCAGGAATAACTATGGCTACACCTTC. This encodes CASSQEGRNNYGYTF. The rearrangement joins TRBV4-1 to TRBJ1-2, with D unclear. Trimming pared 0 bases from V and 1 base from J, leaving 9 bases between. This CDR3 comprises 15 residues. CDR1 and CDR2 from the germline V gene are MGHRA and YSYEKL.

This clone was seen a few times. This rearrangement joins TRBV11-2 to TRBJ1-5, with a tentative D call TRBD1 (6 bases). The ends were cut back, 0 bases at V and 7 bases at J, with 10 bases in the middle. The CDR3 is made up of 14 amino acids. CDR1 and CDR2 from the germline V gene are SGHAT and FQNNGV. The CDR3 DNA reads as TGTGCCAGCAGCTTAGAGCCGACAGGACAGCCCCAGCATTTT. As protein: CASSLEPTGQPQHF. The full variable domain, its missing parts supplied by reference TRBV11-2 and TRBJ1-5, is EAGVAQSPRYKIIEKRQSVAFWCNPISGHATLYWYQQILGQGPKLLIQFQNNGVVDDSQLPKDRFSAERLKGVDSTLKIQPAKLEDSAVYLCASSLEPTGQPQHFGDGTRLSIL.

The chain's CDR3 is CASSVDDGAEAFF. The CDR3 DNA follows: TGTGCCAGCAGCGTAGATGACGGGGCTGAAGCTTTCTTT. This sequence joins TRBV9 and TRBJ1-1; no clear D. V gave up 0 bases and J gave up 6 bases, with 9 bases separating them. Germline CDR1 SGDLS, CDR2 YYNGEE. This CDR3 has 13 amino acids.

The rearrangement joins TRBV6-5 to TRBJ1-1, with D maybe TRBD1 (6 bases). The CDR3 extends over 15 amino acids. Per germline, CDR1 MNHEY and CDR2 SVGAGI. The ends were cut back, 2 bases at V and 1 base at J, with 11 bases in the middle. The CDR3: CASSYNRDTNTEAFF. The DNA for the CDR3 is TGTGCCAGCAGTTACAACAGGGACACGAACACTGAAGCTTTCTTT.

This clone has just one count. This chain connects TRBV20-1 to TRBJ2-1, with a possible D match to TRBD1 (6 bases). The CDR3 totals 11 residues. CDR1 DFQATT and CDR2 SNEGSKA come from the germline V gene (reference sequence). CDR3: CRGTFGDEQFF. The CDR3, as DNA: TGCAGGGGGACATTCGGGGATGAGCAGTTCTTC.

This sequence joins TRBV7-3 and TRBJ2-3, with 13 bases that match TRBD2. The CDR3 loop spans 18 amino acids. V dropped 0 bases and J dropped 6; count of bases not matched to a gene: 9. CDR1 is SGHTA and CDR2 is FQGTGA in the germline V gene. CDR3: CASSLTGWTSGSFDTQYF. Here the CDR3 DNA reads TGTGCCAGCAGCTTAACGGGGTGGACTAGCGGGAGTTTTGATACGCAGTATTTT.

The chain joins TRBV9 to TRBJ1-3; D is uncertain. Germline CDR1 and CDR2: SGDLS and YYNGEE. This CDR3 comprises 14 residues. V dropped 2 bases and J dropped 2 bases, with 8 bases sitting between them. Written as DNA, the CDR3 is TGTGCCAGCAGCGTTTCAGATCCTGGAAACACCATATATTTT. Encoded protein: CASSVSDPGNTIYF.

This chain uses TRBV2 with TRBJ1-5, with D perhaps matching TRBD1 (6 bases). Trimming left V 9 bases short and J 6 bases short, with 21 bases between. CDR3 size: 15 residues. Germline assignment: CDR1 SNHLY and CDR2 FYNNEI. CDR3 residues: CASNQDSLSTQPQHF. Written as DNA, the CDR3 is TGTGCCAGTAACCAGGACAGCTTGTCGACTCAGCCCCAGCATTTT.

The chain has TRBV27 and TRBJ2-7; 10 bases agree with TRBD2. Germline CDR1 reads MNHEY; CDR2 reads SMNVEV (reference sequence). This CDR3 has 17 residues. V shed 3 bases and J 2 bases; nucleotides not matched to a gene: 10. CDR3 protein: CASSFLAASGGTYEQYF. DNA for the CDR3: TGTGCCAGCAGTTTTCTGGCAGCTAGCGGGGGAACCTACGAGCAGTACTTC.